This is a list of T cell receptor beta chains from one sample in a study of beta chain features in type 1 diabetes. TCRdb keeps only in-frame clones here, not all; method: immunoSEQ multiplex PCR. This sample has 150,000 to 200,000 clones; roughly 60% occur once, and the top ten carry roughly 0.089%. Sequences were obtained from naive CD4+ T cells from blood. All receptors derive from a man aged 25-45 years with type 1 diabetes. The CDR3 runs from the conserved cysteine through the conserved F or W. The D gene is left open where the match is weak. A row's size may be missing; if present it is once, few, many or a size class.

V: TRBV4-2
size: NA
D: NA
length: 20
J: TRBJ2-2
CDR3: CASSREGTRGTRSNTGELFF
DNA: TGTGCCAGCAGCCGAGAAGGTACGCGGGGCACACGTTCGAACACCGGGGAGCTGTTTTTT

V: TRBV7-9
size: NA
D: NA
length: 14
J: TRBJ2-5
CDR3: CASSPESIGETQYF
DNA: TGTGCCAGCAGCCCAGAATCCATCGGGGAGACCCAGTACTTC

V: TRBV25-1
size: NA
D: NA
length: 14
J: TRBJ2-3
CDR3: CASSDPPSTDTQYF
DNA: TGTGCCAGCAGTGATCCCCCTAGCACAGATACGCAGTATTTT

V: TRBV25-1
size: few
D: NA
length: 15
J: TRBJ1-2
CDR3: CASSEAGNRGYGYTF
DNA: TGTGCCAGCAGTGAGGCAGGGAACAGAGGCTATGGCTACACCTTC

V: TRBV9
size: NA
D: NA
length: 14
J: TRBJ2-5
CDR3: CASSVGGVDETQYF
DNA: TGTGCCAGCAGCGTGGGGGGAGTAGACGAGACCCAGTACTTC

V: TRBV20-1
size: NA
D: NA
length: 11
J: TRBJ1-2
CDR3: CSAPREAGYTF
DNA: TGCAGTGCACCCAGGGAGGCTGGCTACACCTTC

V: TRBV4-3
size: once
D: NA
length: 14
J: TRBJ2-7
CDR3: CASSQDLQRYEQYF
DNA: TGCGCCAGCAGCCAAGATCTTCAGCGGTACGAGCAGTACTTC

V: TRBV7-2
size: once
D: NA
length: 11
J: TRBJ2-4
CDR3: CASSSIDIQYF
DNA: TGTGCCAGCAGCTCCATTGACATTCAGTACTTC

V: TRBV20-1
size: NA
D: NA
length: 11
J: TRBJ2-1
CDR3: CSASVYNEQFF
DNA: TGCAGTGCGTCAGTATACAATGAGCAGTTCTTC

V: TRBV5-4
size: few
D: TRBD1
length: 16
J: TRBJ2-6
CDR3: CASSLGDSSGANVLTF
DNA: TGTGCCAGCAGCTTGGGGGACAGCTCTGGGGCCAACGTCCTGACTTTC

V: TRBV4-3
size: few
D: NA
length: 15
J: TRBJ1-1
CDR3: CASSQDLKGMAEAFF
DNA: TGCGCCAGCAGCCAAGATCTTAAGGGAATGGCTGAAGCTTTCTTT

V: TRBV7-2
size: few
D: NA
length: 14
J: TRBJ2-3
CDR3: CASSLGLATDTQYF
DNA: TGTGCCAGCAGCTTAGGACTTGCCACAGATACGCAGTATTTT

V: TRBV29-1
size: NA
D: NA
length: 13
J: TRBJ1-6
CDR3: CSVEEQEGEPLHF
DNA: TGCAGCGTTGAAGAGCAGGAGGGTGAACCCCTCCACTTT

V: TRBV7-6
size: NA
D: TRBD1
length: 16
J: TRBJ2-3
CDR3: CASSSYRGQGTDTQYF
DNA: TGTGCCAGCAGCTCTTACAGGGGGCAGGGCACAGATACGCAGTATTTT

V: TRBV20-1
size: NA
D: NA
length: 10
J: TRBJ2-2
CDR3: CSARGGELFF
DNA: TGCAGTGCTCGGGGCGGGGAGCTGTTTTTT

V: TRBV20-1
size: NA
D: NA
length: 11
J: TRBJ2-7
CDR3: CSVIRLDEQYF
DNA: TGCAGTGTTATTAGATTGGACGAGCAGTACTTC

V: TRBV9
size: NA
D: TRBD1
length: 15
J: TRBJ1-2
CDR3: CASSTLSGGADGYTF
DNA: TGTGCCAGCAGCACTCTATCAGGGGGCGCGGATGGCTACACCTTC

V: TRBV7-2
size: NA
D: TRBD2
length: 16
J: TRBJ2-5
CDR3: CASSPGASGGVETQYF
DNA: TGTGCCAGCAGCCCTGGCGCTAGCGGGGGGGTAGAGACCCAGTACTTC

V: TRBV9
size: NA
D: NA
length: 15
J: TRBJ2-7
CDR3: CASSVEDLGSYEQYF
DNA: TGTGCCAGCAGCGTCGAAGACCTTGGTTCTTACGAGCAGTACTTC

V: TRBV30
size: NA
D: NA
length: 11
J: TRBJ2-5
CDR3: CAWGGQETQYF
DNA: TGTGCCTGGGGGGGCCAAGAGACCCAGTACTTC

V: TRBV4-3
size: NA
D: NA
length: 13
J: TRBJ2-3
CDR3: CASSQMGVGAQYF
DNA: TGCGCCAGCAGCCAAATGGGGGTGGGGGCGCAGTATTTT

V: TRBV7-2
size: few
D: TRBD2
length: 13
J: TRBJ2-7
CDR3: CASSRTSGYEQYF
DNA: TGTGCCAGCAGCCGGACTAGCGGCTACGAGCAGTACTTC

V: TRBV30
size: once
D: TRBD2
length: 15
J: TRBJ2-3
CDR3: CAWSWAGGQRDTQYF
DNA: TGTGCCTGGAGTTGGGCGGGGGGGCAGAGAGATACGCAGTATTTT

V: TRBV25-1
size: few
D: TRBD2
length: 17
J: TRBJ2-1
CDR3: CASSGRTTSGGYNEQFF
DNA: TGTGCCAGCAGTGGCCGAACGACTAGCGGGGGCTACAATGAGCAGTTCTTC

V: TRBV2
size: NA
D: NA
length: 13
J: TRBJ1-5
CDR3: CASSDNINQPQHF
DNA: TGTGCCAGCAGTGACAACATAAATCAGCCCCAGCATTTT

V: TRBV30
size: NA
D: NA
length: 13
J: TRBJ1-1
CDR3: CAWRGYMNTEAFF
DNA: TGTGCCTGGAGGGGTTACATGAACACTGAAGCTTTCTTT

V: TRBV30
size: few
D: TRBD1
length: 15
J: TRBJ2-3
CDR3: CAWSGTGSFLDTQYF
DNA: TGTGCCTGGAGCGGGACAGGGTCATTCTTGGATACGCAGTATTTT

V: TRBV30
size: NA
D: NA
length: 12
J: TRBJ2-7
CDR3: CAWSGGGSIQYF
DNA: TGTGCCTGGAGCGGAGGGGGGTCAATTCAGTACTTC

V: TRBV10-3
size: NA
D: NA
length: 12
J: TRBJ2-5
CDR3: CAISETPETQYF
DNA: TGTGCCATCAGTGAAACACCAGAGACCCAGTACTTC

V: TRBV11-2
size: few
D: NA
length: 15
J: TRBJ2-1
CDR3: CASSFFAGSYNEQFF
DNA: TGTGCCAGCAGTTTCTTTGCAGGATCCTACAATGAGCAGTTCTTC

V: TRBV30
size: NA
D: NA
length: 13
J: TRBJ1-5
CDR3: CAWSPDTGQPQHF
DNA: TGTGCCTGGTCCCCAGACACCGGGCAGCCCCAGCATTTT

V: TRBV10-3
size: NA
D: NA
length: 14
J: TRBJ2-3
CDR3: CAIRDYQGTDTQYF
DNA: TGTGCCATCAGGGACTACCAGGGCACAGATACGCAGTATTTT

V: TRBV2
size: NA
D: NA
length: 13
J: TRBJ2-2
CDR3: CASSETLRGELFF
DNA: TGTGCCAGCAGTGAAACCCTACGCGGGGAGCTGTTTTTT

V: TRBV27
size: NA
D: NA
length: 14
J: TRBJ2-6
CDR3: CASSPHSGANVLTF
DNA: TGTGCCAGCAGTCCCCACTCTGGGGCCAACGTCCTGACTTTC

V: TRBV18
size: few
D: NA
length: 14
J: TRBJ1-4
CDR3: CASSPRGSDEKLFF
DNA: TGTGCCAGCTCACCTAGAGGGAGTGATGAAAAACTGTTTTTT

V: TRBV29-1
size: NA
D: NA
length: 15
J: TRBJ1-1
CDR3: CSVERVRQIDTEAFF
DNA: TGCAGCGTTGAAAGGGTACGGCAGATTGACACTGAAGCTTTCTTT

V: TRBV9
size: NA
D: NA
length: 15
J: TRBJ1-2
CDR3: CASSVDEGDSYGYTF
DNA: TGTGCCAGCAGCGTAGATGAGGGGGACTCCTATGGCTACACCTTC

V: TRBV29-1
size: NA
D: NA
length: 12
J: TRBJ2-5
CDR3: CSVVRSGQTQYF
DNA: TGCAGCGTTGTTCGGTCAGGCCAGACCCAGTACTTC

V: TRBV23-1
size: few
D: NA
length: 15
J: TRBJ1-2
CDR3: CASSPSQNREGGYTF
DNA: TGCGCCAGCAGCCCTTCCCAGAACAGGGAAGGAGGCTACACCTTC